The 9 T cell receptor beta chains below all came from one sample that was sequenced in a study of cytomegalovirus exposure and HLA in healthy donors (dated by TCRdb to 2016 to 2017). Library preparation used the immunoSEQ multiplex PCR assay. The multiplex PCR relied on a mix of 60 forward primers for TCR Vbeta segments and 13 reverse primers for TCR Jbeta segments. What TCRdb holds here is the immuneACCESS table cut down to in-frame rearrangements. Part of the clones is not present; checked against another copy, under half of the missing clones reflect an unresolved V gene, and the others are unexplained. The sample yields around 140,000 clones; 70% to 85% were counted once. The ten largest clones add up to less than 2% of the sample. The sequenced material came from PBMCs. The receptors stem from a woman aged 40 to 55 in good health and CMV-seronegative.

CDR3 DNA: TGTGCCAGCAGCCAAGAGCTCTCCCCTATTCTATCCTACGAGCAGTACTTC. Translating it yields CASSQELSPILSYEQYF. This chain connects TRBV4-2 to TRBJ2-7; D is undetermined. The CDR3 loop spans 17 amino acids. Germline loops: CDR1 LGHNA, CDR2 YNFKEQ. The V end lost 0 bases, the J end lost 1 base, and 16 bases lay between the germline ends.

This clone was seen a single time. CDR3 DNA: TGTGCCAGCAGCTTAGCTGGGACAGAGAACTATGGCTACACCTTC. Its translation: CASSLAGTENYGYTF. This chain connects TRBV7-2 to TRBJ1-2; 7 bases are shared with TRBD1. The CDR3 runs 15 residues. The ends lost 0 bases at V and 2 bases at J; junction bases unmatched: 3. Germline lookup yields CDR1 SGHTA and CDR2 FQGNSA.

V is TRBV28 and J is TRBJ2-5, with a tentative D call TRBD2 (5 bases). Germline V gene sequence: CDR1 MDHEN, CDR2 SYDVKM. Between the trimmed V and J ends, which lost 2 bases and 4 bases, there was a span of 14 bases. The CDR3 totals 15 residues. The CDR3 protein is CASSLGGLWSETQYF. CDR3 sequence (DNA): TGTGCCAGCAGTTTAGGCGGGTTGTGGTCAGAGACCCAGTACTTC.

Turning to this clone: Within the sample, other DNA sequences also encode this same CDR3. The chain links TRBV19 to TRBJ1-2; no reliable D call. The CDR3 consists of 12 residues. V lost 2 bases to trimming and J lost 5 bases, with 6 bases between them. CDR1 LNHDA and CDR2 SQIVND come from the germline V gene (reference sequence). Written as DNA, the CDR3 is TGTGCCAGTAGTATACGCGCATATGGCTACACCTTC. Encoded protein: CASSIRAYGYTF.

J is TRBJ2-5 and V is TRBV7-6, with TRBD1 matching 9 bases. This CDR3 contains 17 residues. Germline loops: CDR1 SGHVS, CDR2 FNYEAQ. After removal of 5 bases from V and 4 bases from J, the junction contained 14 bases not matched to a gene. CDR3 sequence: CASSRSLGDRDGETQYF. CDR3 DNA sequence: TGTGCCAGCAGCCGAAGTTTAGGGGACAGGGATGGAGAGACCCAGTACTTC.

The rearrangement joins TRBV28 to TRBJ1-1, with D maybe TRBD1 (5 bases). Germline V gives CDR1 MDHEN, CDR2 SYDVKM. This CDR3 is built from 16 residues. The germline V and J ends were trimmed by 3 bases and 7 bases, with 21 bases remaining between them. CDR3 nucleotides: TGTGCCAGCAGTTTCTCTCCCCGGATCCCAAGGGGTGAAGCTTTCTTT. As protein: CASSFSPRIPRGEAFF.

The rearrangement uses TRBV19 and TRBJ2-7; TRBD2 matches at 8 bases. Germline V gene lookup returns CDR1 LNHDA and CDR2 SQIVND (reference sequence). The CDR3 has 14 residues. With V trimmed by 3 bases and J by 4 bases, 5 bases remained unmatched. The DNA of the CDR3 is TGTGCCAGTAGTATTGGGACTAGTGTGTACGAGCAGTACTTC. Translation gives CASSIGTSVYEQYF.

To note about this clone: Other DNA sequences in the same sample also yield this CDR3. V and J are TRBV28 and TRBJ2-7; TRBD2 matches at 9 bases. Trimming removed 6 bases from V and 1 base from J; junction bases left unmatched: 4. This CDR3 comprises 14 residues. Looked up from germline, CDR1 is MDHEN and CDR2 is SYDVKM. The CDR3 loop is CASSLTSGSYEQYF. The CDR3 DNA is TGTGCCAGCAGCCTAACTAGCGGGTCCTACGAGCAGTACTTC.

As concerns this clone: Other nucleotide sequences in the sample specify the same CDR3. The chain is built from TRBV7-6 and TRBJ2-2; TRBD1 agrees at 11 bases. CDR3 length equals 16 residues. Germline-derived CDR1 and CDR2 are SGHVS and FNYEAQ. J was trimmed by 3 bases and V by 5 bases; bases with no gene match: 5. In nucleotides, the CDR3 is TGTGCCAGCAGCCCAGGACAGGGGGCTTACACCGGGGAGCTGTTTTTT. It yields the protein CASSPGQGAYTGELFF.